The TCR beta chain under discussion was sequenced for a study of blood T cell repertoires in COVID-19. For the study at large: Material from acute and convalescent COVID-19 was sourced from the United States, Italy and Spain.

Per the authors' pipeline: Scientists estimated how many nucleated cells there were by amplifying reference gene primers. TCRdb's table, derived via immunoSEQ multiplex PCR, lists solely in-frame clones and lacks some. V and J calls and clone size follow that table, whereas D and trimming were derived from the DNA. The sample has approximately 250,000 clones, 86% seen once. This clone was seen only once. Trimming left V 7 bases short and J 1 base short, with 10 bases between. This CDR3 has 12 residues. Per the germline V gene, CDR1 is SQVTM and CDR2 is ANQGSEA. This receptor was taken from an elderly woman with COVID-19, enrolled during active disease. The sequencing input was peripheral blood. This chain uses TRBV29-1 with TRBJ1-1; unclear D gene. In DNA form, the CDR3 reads TGCAGCGGAATGCTACCGAACACTGAAGCTTTCTTT. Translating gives CSGMLPNTEAFF. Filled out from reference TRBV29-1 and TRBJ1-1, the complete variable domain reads SAVISQKPSRDICQRGTSLTIQCQVDSQVTMMFWYRQQPGQSLTLIATANQGSEATYESGFVIDKFPISRPNLTFSTLTVSNMSPEDSSIYLCSGMLPNTEAFFGQGTRLTVV.